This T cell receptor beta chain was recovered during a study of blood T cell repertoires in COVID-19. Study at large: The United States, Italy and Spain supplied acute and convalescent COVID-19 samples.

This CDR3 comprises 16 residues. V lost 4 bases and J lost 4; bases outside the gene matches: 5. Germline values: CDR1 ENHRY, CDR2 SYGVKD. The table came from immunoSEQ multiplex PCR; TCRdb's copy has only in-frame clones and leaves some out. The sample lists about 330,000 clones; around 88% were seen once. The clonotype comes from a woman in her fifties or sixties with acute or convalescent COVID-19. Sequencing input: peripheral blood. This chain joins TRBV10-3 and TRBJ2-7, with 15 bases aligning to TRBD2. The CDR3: CAISAGLAGGSYEQYV. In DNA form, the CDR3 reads TGTGCCATCAGTGCGGGACTAGCGGGGGGTTCTTACGAGCAGTACGTC.